This is a list of T cell receptor beta chains from one sample in a study of blood T cells in healthy people across ages. TCRdb reanalysed the 5' RACE reads using MiXCR and keeps one entry per CDR3 protein. The sample holds about 1.8 million distinct CDR3 sequences; about 50% are singletons and the top ten take 2% to 2.5%. Sequencing was carried out using blood. The receptors shown here come from a woman between 35 and 50 years old in good health. CDR3s include the opening cysteine and the closing phenylalanine or tryptophan. The D gene is left open where the match is weak. Some rows have no size entry. The others give once, few or many, or a class for an expanded clone.

v_call	clone_size	d_call	j_call	cdr3_length	cdr3_aa	cdr3_nt
TRBV12-3/TRBV12-4	NA	NA	TRBJ2-3	15	CASSLEGQLVDTEYF	TGTGCCAGCAGTTTGGAGGGACAGTTGGTCGATACGGAGTATTTT
TRBV6-2/TRBV6-3	NA	NA	TRBJ2-1	13	CASKRDGDYEQFF	TGTGCCAGCAAAAGAGACGGGGACTATGAGCAGTTCTTC
TRBV6-6	once	NA	TRBJ2-5	13	CASIEQGGETQYF	TGTGCCAGCATCGAACAGGGTGGGGAGACCCAGTACTTC
TRBV20-1	NA	TRBD2	TRBJ2-1	19	CSARDLRTSGLSSYNEQFF	TGCAGTGCTAGAGATCTGAGGACTAGCGGGCTCAGCTCCTACAATGAGCAGTTCTTC
TRBV27	NA	NA	TRBJ2-1	14	CASSRQGEGNEQFF	TGTGCCAGCAGTCGGCAGGGGGAGGGCAATGAGCAGTTCTTC
TRBV5-1	NA	NA	TRBJ2-3	15	CASSLAQLRADTQYF	TGCGCCAGCAGCTTGGCCCAGTTACGCGCAGATACGCAGTATTTT
TRBV9	NA	NA	TRBJ2-1	12	CASSPGADELFF	TGTGCCAGCAGCCCGGGGGCCGATGAGCTGTTCTTC
TRBV9	few	NA	TRBJ2-7	15	CASSVSGEALYEQYF	TGTGCCAGCAGTGTAAGTGGGGAAGCCTTATACGAGCAGTACTTC
TRBV29-1	few	TRBD2	TRBJ2-1	14	CSVLGGASYNEQFF	TGCAGCGTTCTCGGGGGGGCGTCCTACAATGAGCAGTTCTTC
TRBV7-9	few	TRBD1	TRBJ1-2	15	CASSNGTGWIYGYTF	TGTGCCAGCAGCAACGGGACAGGGTGGATCTATGGCTACACCTTC
TRBV5-6	NA	TRBD2	TRBJ2-7	16	CASSFVTSGATYEQYF	TGTGCCAGCAGCTTCGTTACTAGCGGGGCTACCTACGAGCAGTACTTC
TRBV7-2	few	TRBD2	TRBJ2-5	17	CASSPSGLAEWKETQYF	TGTGCCAGCAGCCCGTCGGGACTAGCGGAATGGAAAGAGACCCAGTACTTC
TRBV7-9	few	NA	TRBJ2-5	16	CASSLLGQGSLETQYF	TGTGCCAGCAGCTTACTCGGCCAGGGTAGTCTCGAGACCCAGTACTTC
TRBV4-1	few	NA	TRBJ2-5	14	CASSQVSARETQYF	TGCGCCAGCAGCCAAGTATCAGCGAGAGAGACCCAGTACTTC
TRBV6-5	few	NA	TRBJ2-3	15	CASRRNTRFGDTQYF	TGTGCCAGCAGGCGAAACACGAGGTTTGGAGATACGCAGTATTTT
TRBV29-1	NA	TRBD2	TRBJ2-1	16	CSLRPGLAGGGNEQFF	TGCAGCCTACGCCCGGGACTAGCGGGGGGGGGTAATGAGCAGTTCTTC
TRBV7-8	once	NA	TRBJ2-3	17	CASSLTGPLILTDTQYF	TGTGCCAGCAGCTTAACCGGACCTTTAATTCTCACAGATACGCAGTATTTT
TRBV20-1	NA	NA	TRBJ1-1	12	CSANGRSTEAFF	TGCAGCGCTAATGGGAGGAGCACTGAAGCTTTCTTT
TRBV6-1	NA	NA	TRBJ2-3	17	CASSEELPGTNTDTQYF	TGTGCCAGCAGTGAAGAACTTCCGGGGACAAACACAGATACGCAGTATTTT
TRBV7-2	once	NA	TRBJ2-3	16	CASSLIPGPVTDTQYF	TGTGCCAGCAGCTTAATTCCGGGGCCTGTCACAGATACGCAGTATTTT
TRBV7-9	NA	NA	TRBJ1-5	12	CASSLGHQPQHF	TGTGCCAGCAGTTTGGGGCATCAGCCCCAGCATTTT
TRBV27	few	TRBD1	TRBJ1-2	15	CASSPGQGAVYGYTF	TGTGCCAGCAGCCCTGGACAGGGGGCCGTGTATGGCTACACCTTC
TRBV29-1	NA	TRBD1	TRBJ2-2	14	CSVHDRGFSGELFF	TGCAGCGTTCATGACAGGGGGTTTTCCGGGGAGCTGTTTTTT
TRBV29-1	few	NA	TRBJ2-1	13	CSVNGGNYNEQFF	TGCAGCGTTAACGGGGGTAACTACAATGAGCAGTTCTTC
TRBV28	NA	NA	TRBJ1-4	15	CASSPLRAANEKLFF	TGTGCCAGCAGTCCGTTGCGGGCTGCTAATGAAAAACTGTTTTTT
TRBV24-1	NA	NA	TRBJ2-1	14	CATSATTGNNEQFF	TGTGCCACCAGTGCCACGACAGGTAACAATGAGCAGTTCTTC
TRBV6-6	NA	NA	TRBJ1-1	15	CASSYSRTLNTEAFF	TGTGCCAGCAGTTACTCGCGCACCTTGAACACTGAAGCTTTCTTT
TRBV20-1	NA	NA	TRBJ1-2	13	CSATGDGNYGYTF	TGCAGTGCTACAGGGGATGGTAACTATGGCTACACCTTC
TRBV6-1	NA	TRBD1	TRBJ2-5	17	CASSELRGRGLRETQYF	TGTGCCAGCAGTGAACTCCGGGGCAGGGGGCTTCGGGAGACCCAGTACTTC
TRBV29-1	NA	NA	TRBJ2-3	16	CSVEDLTSPGTDTQYF	TGCAGCGTTGAAGATCTCACTTCCCCAGGAACAGATACGCAGTATTTT
TRBV4-2	NA	NA	TRBJ2-3	13	CASSPSHGDTQYF	TGTGCCAGCAGCCCGAGCCACGGAGATACGCAGTATTTT
TRBV6-5	NA	NA	TRBJ1-2	13	CASSDLVDYGYTF	TGTGCCAGCAGTGACTTGGTGGACTATGGCTACACCTTC
TRBV7-6	once	TRBD1	TRBJ1-2	17	CASSRRQGVGLGYGYTF	TGTGCCAGCAGCAGACGACAGGGTGTGGGGTTAGGCTATGGCTACACCTTC
TRBV7-2	NA	NA	TRBJ1-5	14	CASSLDRSGQPQHF	TGTGCCAGCAGCTTAGACAGGTCGGGGCAGCCCCAGCATTTT
TRBV27	NA	TRBD2	TRBJ2-7	15	CASSRGLAGPYEQYF	TGTGCCAGCAGTCGTGGACTAGCGGGGCCGTACGAGCAGTACTTC
TRBV4-2	NA	NA	TRBJ2-1	17	CASSQVRVQGPYNEQFF	TGTGCCAGCAGCCAAGTCCGGGTACAGGGACCTTACAATGAGCAGTTCTTC
TRBV5-4	few	NA	TRBJ1-6	14	CASSEYRRNSPLHF	TGTGCCAGCAGTGAGTACAGGAGAAATTCACCCCTCCACTTT
TRBV6-5	NA	NA	TRBJ1-2	15	CASSHPSGNNYGYTF	TGTGCCAGCAGCCACCCGAGTGGAAACAACTATGGCTACACCTTC
TRBV20-1	NA	NA	TRBJ2-5	14	CSAPLPGRGETQYF	TGCAGTGCTCCCCTCCCGGGGCGCGGAGAGACCCAGTACTTC
TRBV5-1	NA	NA	TRBJ2-3	15	CASSLEVGGTDTQYF	TGCGCCAGCAGCTTGGAAGTAGGAGGGACAGATACGCAGTATTTT
TRBV7-2	NA	TRBD2	TRBJ2-7	14	CASSRGSGVYEQYF	TGTGCCAGCAGCCGAGGTAGCGGGGTCTACGAGCAGTACTTC
TRBV20-1	few	NA	TRBJ2-7	12	CSATEGGYEQYF	TGCAGTGCTACTGAAGGTGGCTACGAGCAGTACTTC
TRBV27	NA	NA	TRBJ1-1	14	CASSRQSGGTEAFF	TGTGCCAGCAGTCGCCAAAGCGGCGGGACTGAAGCTTTCTTT
TRBV27	NA	NA	TRBJ1-6	15	CASSFQGIVNSPLHF	TGTGCCAGCAGTTTTCAGGGGATTGTCAATTCACCCCTCCACTTT
TRBV12-3/TRBV12-4	NA	TRBD2	TRBJ2-1	16	CASTGLAGELAETQFF	TGTGCCAGCACCGGGCTAGCGGGGGAACTCGCGGAGACCCAGTTCTTC
TRBV9	NA	NA	TRBJ2-5	14	CASSVGEGLGTQYF	TGTGCCAGCAGCGTAGGCGAAGGGCTGGGGACCCAGTACTTC
TRBV5-1	NA	NA	TRBJ2-6	16	CASSLSGASGANVLTF	TGCGCCAGCAGCTTATCAGGGGCGTCTGGGGCCAACGTCCTGACTTTC
TRBV28	NA	TRBD2	TRBJ2-3	14	CTSSFGGSTDTQYF	TGTACCAGCAGTTTCGGGGGGTCCACAGATACGCAGTATTTT
TRBV4-3	NA	NA	TRBJ1-2	15	CASSPQTDGRYGYTF	TGCGCCAGCAGCCCCCAGACAGACGGGCGATATGGCTACACCTTC
TRBV6-2/TRBV6-3	NA	NA	TRBJ2-3	14	CASSKSHYQDTQYF	TGTGCCAGCAGCAAGAGCCATTATCAGGATACGCAGTATTTT
TRBV6-2/TRBV6-3	few	TRBD1	TRBJ2-7	12	CASSGQVYEQYF	TGTGCCAGCAGTGGACAGGTCTACGAGCAGTACTTC
TRBV4-3	NA	NA	TRBJ1-2	14	CASSQSVGNYGYTF	TGCGCCAGCAGCCAATCTGTAGGGAACTATGGCTACACCTTC
TRBV28	NA	NA	TRBJ2-5	14	CASSFPRPQETQYF	TGTGCCAGCAGTTTTCCTCGGCCCCAAGAGACCCAGTACTTC